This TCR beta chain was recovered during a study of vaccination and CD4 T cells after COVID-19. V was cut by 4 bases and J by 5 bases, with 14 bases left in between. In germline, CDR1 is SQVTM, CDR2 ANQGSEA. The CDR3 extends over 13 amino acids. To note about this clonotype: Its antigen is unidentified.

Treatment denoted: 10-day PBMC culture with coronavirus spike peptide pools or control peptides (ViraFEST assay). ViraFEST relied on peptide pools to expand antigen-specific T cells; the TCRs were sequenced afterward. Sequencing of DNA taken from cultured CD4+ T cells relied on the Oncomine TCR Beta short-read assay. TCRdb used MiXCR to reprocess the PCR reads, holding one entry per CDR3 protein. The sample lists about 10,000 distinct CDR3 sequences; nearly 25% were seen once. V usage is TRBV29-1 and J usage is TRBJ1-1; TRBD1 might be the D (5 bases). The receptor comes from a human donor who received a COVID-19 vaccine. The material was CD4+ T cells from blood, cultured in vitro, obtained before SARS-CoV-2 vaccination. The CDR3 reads CSVAGTAGTEAFF. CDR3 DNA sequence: TGCAGCGTTGCCGGGACGGCAGGGACTGAAGCTTTCTTT.